This T cell receptor beta chain was profiled in a study of technical replicates of blood from a few donors. The CDR3 consists of 13 residues. V was trimmed by 6 bases and J by 1 base, leaving 9 bases between them. CDR1 and CDR2 from the germline V gene are MDHEN and SYDVKM. The assay was immunoSEQ multiplex PCR, and TCRdb's table has in-frame clones only and misses some. The sample shows 70,000 to 85,000 clones, 97% of them seen only once. The sequence came from a human donor in good health. The chain employs TRBV28 and TRBJ1-1; no definite D call. Sequenced: T cells isolated from PBMCs. CDR3 sequence (DNA): TGTGCCAGCAGGGTCCTTAGGAACACTGAAGCTTTCTTT. It translates to CASRVLRNTEAFF.